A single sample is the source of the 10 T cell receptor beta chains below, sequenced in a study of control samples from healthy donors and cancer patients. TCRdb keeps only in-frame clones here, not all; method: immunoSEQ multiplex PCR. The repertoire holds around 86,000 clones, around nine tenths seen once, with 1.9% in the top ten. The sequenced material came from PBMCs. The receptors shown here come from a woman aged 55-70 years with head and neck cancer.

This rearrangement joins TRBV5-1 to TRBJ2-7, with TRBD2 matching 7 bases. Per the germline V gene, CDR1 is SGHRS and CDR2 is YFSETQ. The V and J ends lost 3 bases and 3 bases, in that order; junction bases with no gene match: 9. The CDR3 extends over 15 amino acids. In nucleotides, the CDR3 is TGCGCCAGCAGCTCTCTCGCGGGAGAAGACTACGAGCAGTACTTC. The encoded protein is CASSSLAGEDYEQYF.

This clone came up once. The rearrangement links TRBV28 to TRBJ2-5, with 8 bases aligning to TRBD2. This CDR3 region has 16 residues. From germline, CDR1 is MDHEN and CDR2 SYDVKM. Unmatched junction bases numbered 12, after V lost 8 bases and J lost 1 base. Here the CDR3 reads CASEGSIAGLQETQYF. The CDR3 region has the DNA TGTGCCAGCGAGGGGTCTATAGCGGGGCTCCAAGAGACCCAGTACTTC.

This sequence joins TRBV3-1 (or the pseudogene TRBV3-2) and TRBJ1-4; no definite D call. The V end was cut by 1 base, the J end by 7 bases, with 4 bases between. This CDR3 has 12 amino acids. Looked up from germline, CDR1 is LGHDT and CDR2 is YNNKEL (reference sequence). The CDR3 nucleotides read TGTGCCAGCAGCCAAGGGATTGAAAAACTGTTTTTT. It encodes CASSQGIEKLFF.

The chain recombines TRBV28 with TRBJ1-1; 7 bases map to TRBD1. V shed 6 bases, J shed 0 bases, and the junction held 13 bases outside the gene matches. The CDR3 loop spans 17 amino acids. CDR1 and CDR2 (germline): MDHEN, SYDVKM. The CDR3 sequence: CASSSLDRDGVNTEAFF. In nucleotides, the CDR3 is TGTGCCAGCAGCTCACTCGACAGGGACGGTGTGAACACTGAAGCTTTCTTT.

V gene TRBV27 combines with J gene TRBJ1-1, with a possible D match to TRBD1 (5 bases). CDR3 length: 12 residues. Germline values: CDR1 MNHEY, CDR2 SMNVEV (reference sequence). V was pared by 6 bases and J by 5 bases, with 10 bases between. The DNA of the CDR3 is TGTGCCAGCAGGTCAGGGAATACTGAAGCTTTCTTT. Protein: CASRSGNTEAFF.

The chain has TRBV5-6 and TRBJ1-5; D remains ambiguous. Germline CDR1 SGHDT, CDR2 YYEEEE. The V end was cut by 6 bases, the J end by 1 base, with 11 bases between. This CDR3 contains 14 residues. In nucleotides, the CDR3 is TGTGCCAGCACCCGCGGGTGGAGCAATCAGCCCCAGCATTTT. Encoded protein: CASTRGWSNQPQHF.

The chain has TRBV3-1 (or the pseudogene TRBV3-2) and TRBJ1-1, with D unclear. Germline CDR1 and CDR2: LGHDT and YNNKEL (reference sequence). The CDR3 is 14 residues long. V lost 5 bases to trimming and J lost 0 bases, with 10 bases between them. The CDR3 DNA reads TGTGCCAGCAGCAGTCAGTTGCTGAACACTGAAGCTTTCTTT. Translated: CASSSQLLNTEAFF.

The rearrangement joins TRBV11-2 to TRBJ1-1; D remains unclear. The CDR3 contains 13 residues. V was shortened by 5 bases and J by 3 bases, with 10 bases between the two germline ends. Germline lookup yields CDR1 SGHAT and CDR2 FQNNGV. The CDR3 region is CASSLTRDTEAFF. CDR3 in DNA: TGTGCCAGCAGCCTAACAAGGGACACTGAAGCTTTCTTT.

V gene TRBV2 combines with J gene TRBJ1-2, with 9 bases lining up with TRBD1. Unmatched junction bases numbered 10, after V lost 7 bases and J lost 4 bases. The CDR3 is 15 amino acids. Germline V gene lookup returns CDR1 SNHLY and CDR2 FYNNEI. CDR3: CASTAVRTGVYGYTF. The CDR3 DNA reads TGTGCCAGCACCGCAGTCAGGACAGGGGTCTATGGCTACACCTTC.

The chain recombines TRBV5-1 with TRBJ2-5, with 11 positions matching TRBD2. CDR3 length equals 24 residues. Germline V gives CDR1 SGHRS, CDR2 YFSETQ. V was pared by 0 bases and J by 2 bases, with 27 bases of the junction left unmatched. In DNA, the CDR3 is TGCGCCAGCAGCTTGGCCCCGTCCGGTTCAGGGCGTAGCGGGAGGGCCGGGGTGCAAGAGACCCAGTACTTC. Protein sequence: CASSLAPSGSGRSGRAGVQETQYF.